This entry features one T cell receptor beta chain sequence. The data belong to a study of T cells in Graves' hyperthyroidism and ophthalmopathy. Germline V gene lookup returns CDR1 SNHLY and CDR2 FYNNEI. The CDR3 loop spans 15 amino acids. Unmatched junction bases numbered 6, after V lost 6 bases and J lost 0 bases. Hyperthyroidism had been newly diagnosed in patients aged 18 to 65, and its duration was under 2 months. Lactation, pregnancy, other autoimmune disease or uncontrolled infection excluded patients. Each diagnosis drew on symptoms, thyroxine, TRAb, thyroid ultrasound and orbital computed tomography findings. Amplification of TCR beta CDR3 regions was performed using RNA transcripts as template. The TCR CDR3 first-round RT-PCR relied on the HTBI primer set. One entry per CDR3 protein results from TCRdb running MiXCR on the multiplex PCR reads. The sample carries 610,000 or so distinct CDR3 sequences, about half recorded once.

This receptor was obtained from a young woman with Graves' hyperthyroidism. The specimen was peripheral blood or thyroid tissue (not recorded which). V usage is TRBV2 and J usage is TRBJ1-1; TRBD1 aligns across 8 bases. This chain's CDR3 is CASRRTGKMNTEAFF. The CDR3 DNA is TGTGCCAGCAGAAGGACAGGGAAGATGAACACTGAAGCTTTCTTT.